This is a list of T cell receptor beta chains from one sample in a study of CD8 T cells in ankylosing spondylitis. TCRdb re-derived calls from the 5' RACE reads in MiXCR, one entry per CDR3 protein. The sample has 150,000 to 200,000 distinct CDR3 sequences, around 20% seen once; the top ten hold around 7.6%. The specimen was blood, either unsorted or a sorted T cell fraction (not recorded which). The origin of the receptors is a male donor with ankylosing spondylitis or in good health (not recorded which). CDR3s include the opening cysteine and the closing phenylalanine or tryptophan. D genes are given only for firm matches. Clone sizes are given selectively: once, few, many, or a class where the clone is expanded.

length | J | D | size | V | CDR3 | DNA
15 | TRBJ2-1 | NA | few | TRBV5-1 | CASSLGGENYNEQFF | TGCGCCAGCAGCTTGGGCGGCGAGAACTACAATGAGCAGTTCTTC
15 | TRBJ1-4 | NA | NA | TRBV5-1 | CASRVNFGSNEKLFF | TGCGCCAGCAGGGTTAATTTCGGCTCTAATGAAAAACTGTTTTTT
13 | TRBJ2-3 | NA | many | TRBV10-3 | CAISESSTDTQYF | TGTGCCATCAGTGAGTCTTCCACAGATACGCAGTATTTT
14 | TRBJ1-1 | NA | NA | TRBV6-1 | CASPGLGLNTEAFF | TGTGCCAGCCCAGGATTGGGCCTGAACACTGAAGCTTTCTTT
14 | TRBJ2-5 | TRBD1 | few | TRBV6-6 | CASSVDRGRETQYF | TGTGCCAGCAGTGTGGACAGGGGACGAGAGACCCAGTACTTC
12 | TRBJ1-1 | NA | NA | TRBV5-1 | CASSFEGAEAFF | TGCGCCAGCAGCTTCGAAGGAGCTGAAGCTTTCTTT
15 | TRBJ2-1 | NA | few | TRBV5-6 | CASSSGQRFVDEQFF | TGTGCCAGCAGCTCCGGACAGCGGTTTGTGGATGAGCAGTTCTTC
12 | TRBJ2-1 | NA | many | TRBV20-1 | CSARALFNEQFF | TGCAGTGCTAGAGCCTTGTTCAATGAGCAGTTCTTC
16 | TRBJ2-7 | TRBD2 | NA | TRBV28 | CASSSIGLAGSYEQYF | TGTGCCAGCAGTTCCATCGGACTAGCGGGGTCCTACGAGCAGTACTTC
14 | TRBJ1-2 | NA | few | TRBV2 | CASSLVVSAGGYTF | TGTGCCAGCAGTTTAGTGGTTTCAGCGGGCGGCTACACCTTC
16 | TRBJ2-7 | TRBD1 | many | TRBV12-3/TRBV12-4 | CASSLGRGQIVYEQYF | TGTGCCAGCAGTTTAGGCAGGGGGCAAATTGTTTACGAGCAGTACTTC
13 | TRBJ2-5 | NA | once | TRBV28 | CASRSWTEETQYF | TGTGCCAGCAGAAGCTGGACAGAAGAGACCCAGTACTTC
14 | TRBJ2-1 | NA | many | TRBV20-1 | CSARDLGTLNEQFF | TGCAGTGCTAGAGATCTTGGTACGCTGAATGAGCAGTTCTTC
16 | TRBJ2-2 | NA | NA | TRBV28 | CASSPGGSPVTGELFF | TGTGCCAGCAGTCCCGGTGGCAGCCCCGTCACCGGGGAGCTGTTTTTT
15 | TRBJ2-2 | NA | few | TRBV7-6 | CASSVWAKNTGELFF | TGTGCCAGCAGCGTTTGGGCGAAGAACACCGGGGAGCTGTTTTTT
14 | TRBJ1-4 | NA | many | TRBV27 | CASSLTGVNEKLFF | TGTGCCAGCAGTCTGACAGGCGTTAATGAAAAACTGTTTTTT
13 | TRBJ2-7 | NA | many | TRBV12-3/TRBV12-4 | CASSFGTGAEQYF | TGTGCCAGCAGTTTCGGGACTGGGGCCGAGCAGTACTTC
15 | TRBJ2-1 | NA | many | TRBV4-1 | CASSQDEAIRDEQFF | TGCGCCAGCAGCCAAGATGAGGCTATACGGGACGAGCAGTTCTTC
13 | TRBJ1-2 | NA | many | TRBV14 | CASSQQTNYGYTF | TGTGCCAGCAGCCAACAGACTAACTATGGCTACACCTTC
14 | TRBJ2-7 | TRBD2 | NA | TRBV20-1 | CSASLPGLVVEQYF | TGCAGTGCTTCTCTTCCAGGACTAGTGGTCGAGCAGTACTTC
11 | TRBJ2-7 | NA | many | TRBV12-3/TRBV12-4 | CASSSAVEQYF | TGTGCCAGCAGTTCGGCAGTTGAGCAGTACTTC
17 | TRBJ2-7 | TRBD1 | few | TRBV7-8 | CASSLGAARGPPYEQYF | TGTGCCAGCAGCTTAGGTGCCGCTAGGGGGCCACCCTACGAGCAGTACTTC
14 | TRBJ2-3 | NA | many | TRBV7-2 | CASTQSRVQDTQYF | TGTGCCAGCACCCAGTCAAGGGTACAAGATACGCAGTATTTT
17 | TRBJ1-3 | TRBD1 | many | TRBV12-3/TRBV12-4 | CASNVDRGAFSGNTIYF | TGTGCCAGCAACGTCGACAGGGGTGCTTTCTCTGGAAACACCATATATTTT
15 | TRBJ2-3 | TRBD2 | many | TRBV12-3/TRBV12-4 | CASSSPSGSMNTQYF | TGTGCCAGCAGTTCCCCTAGCGGGAGTATGAATACGCAGTATTTT
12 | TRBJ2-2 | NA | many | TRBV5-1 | CASSPGTGELFF | TGCGCCAGCAGCCCCGGCACCGGGGAGCTGTTTTTT
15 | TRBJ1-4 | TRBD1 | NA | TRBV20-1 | CSAWDRGKANEKLFF | TGCAGTGCCTGGGACAGGGGGAAGGCTAATGAAAAACTGTTTTTT